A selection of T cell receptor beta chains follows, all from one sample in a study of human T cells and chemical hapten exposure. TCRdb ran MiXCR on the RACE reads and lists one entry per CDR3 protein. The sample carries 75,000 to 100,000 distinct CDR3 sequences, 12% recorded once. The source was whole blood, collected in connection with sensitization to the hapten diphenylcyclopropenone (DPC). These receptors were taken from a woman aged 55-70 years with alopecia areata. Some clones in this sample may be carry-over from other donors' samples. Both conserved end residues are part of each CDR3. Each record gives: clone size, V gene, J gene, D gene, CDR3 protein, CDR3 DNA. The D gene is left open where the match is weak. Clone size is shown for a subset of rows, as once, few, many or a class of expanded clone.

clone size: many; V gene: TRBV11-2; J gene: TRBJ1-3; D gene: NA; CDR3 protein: CASSLGLINTIYF; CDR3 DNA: TGTGCCAGCAGCTTAGGACTGATAAACACCATATATTTT
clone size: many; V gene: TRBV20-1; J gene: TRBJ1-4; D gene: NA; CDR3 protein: CSATSVGTNEKLFF; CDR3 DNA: TGCAGTGCTACCAGTGTCGGAACTAATGAAAAACTGTTTTTT
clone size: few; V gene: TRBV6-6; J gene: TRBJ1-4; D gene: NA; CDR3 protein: CASSYLQGAGEKLFF; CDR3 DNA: TGTGCCAGCAGTTACCTGCAGGGAGCGGGTGAAAAACTGTTTTTT
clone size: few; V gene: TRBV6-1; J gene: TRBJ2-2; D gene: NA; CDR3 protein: CASSEYGTPSPTGELFF; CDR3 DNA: TGTGCCAGCAGTGAATATGGCACACCTAGCCCCACCGGGGAGCTGTTTTTT
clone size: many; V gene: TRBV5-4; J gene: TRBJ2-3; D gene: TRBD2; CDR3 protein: CASSPLAGGPADTQYF; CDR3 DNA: TGTGCCAGCAGCCCGTTAGCGGGGGGTCCGGCAGATACGCAGTATTTT
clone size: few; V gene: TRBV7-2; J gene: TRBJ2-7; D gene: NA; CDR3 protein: CASSLSPSTYEQYF; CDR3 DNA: TGTGCCAGCAGCTTAAGTCCCAGCACCTACGAGCAGTACTTC
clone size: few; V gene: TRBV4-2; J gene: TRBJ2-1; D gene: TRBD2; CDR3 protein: CASSQESSGAYNEQFF; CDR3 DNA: TGTGCCAGCAGCCAAGAGAGTAGCGGGGCCTACAATGAGCAGTTCTTC
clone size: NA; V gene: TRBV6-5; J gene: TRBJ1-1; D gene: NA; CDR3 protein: CASSYSALGIFDTEAFF; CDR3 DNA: TGTGCCAGCAGTTACTCAGCCCTAGGTATTTTTGACACTGAAGCTTTCTTT
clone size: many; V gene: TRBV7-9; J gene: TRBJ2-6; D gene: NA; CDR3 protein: CASSPPLGANVLTF; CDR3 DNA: TGTGCCAGCAGCCCCCCTTTAGGGGCCAACGTCCTGACTTTC
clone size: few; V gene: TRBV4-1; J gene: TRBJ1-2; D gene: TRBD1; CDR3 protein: CASSQPGQGNYGYTF; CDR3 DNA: TGCGCCAGCAGCCAACCGGGACAGGGTAACTATGGCTACACCTTC
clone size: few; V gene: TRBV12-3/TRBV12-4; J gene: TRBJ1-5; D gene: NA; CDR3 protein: CASSPSGAENQPQHF; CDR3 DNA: TGTGCCAGCAGTCCTTCAGGGGCAGAGAATCAGCCCCAGCATTTT
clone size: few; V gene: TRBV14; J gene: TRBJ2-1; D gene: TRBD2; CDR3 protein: CASSQDPWRGDRTEQFF; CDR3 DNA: TGTGCCAGCAGCCAAGATCCCTGGCGGGGGGACCGCACTGAGCAGTTCTTC
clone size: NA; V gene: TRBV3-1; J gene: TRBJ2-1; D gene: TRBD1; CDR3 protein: CASSHRWDRYNEQFF; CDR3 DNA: TGTGCCAGCAGCCACCGGTGGGACAGATACAATGAGCAGTTCTTC
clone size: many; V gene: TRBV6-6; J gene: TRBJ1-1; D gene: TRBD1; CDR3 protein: CASSLAGGEAFF; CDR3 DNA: TGTGCCAGCAGTTTGGCAGGGGGCGAAGCTTTCTTT
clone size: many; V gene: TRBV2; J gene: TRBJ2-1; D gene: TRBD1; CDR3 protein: CASRPDRGAYNEQFF; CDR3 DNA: TGTGCCAGCAGACCTGACAGGGGGGCCTACAATGAGCAGTTCTTC
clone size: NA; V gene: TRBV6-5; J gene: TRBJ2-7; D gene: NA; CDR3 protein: CASSYSGGAEQYF; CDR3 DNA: TGTGCCAGCAGTTACTCGGGGGGCGCCGAGCAGTACTTC
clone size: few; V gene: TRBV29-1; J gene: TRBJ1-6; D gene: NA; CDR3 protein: CSAGQAYNSPLHF; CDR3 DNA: TGCAGCGCCGGCCAGGCTTATAATTCACCCCTCCACTTT
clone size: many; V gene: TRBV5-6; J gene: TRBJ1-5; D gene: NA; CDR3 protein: CASSGGSGSKPQHF; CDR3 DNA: TGTGCCAGCAGTGGGGGGTCCGGGTCGAAACCCCAGCATTTT